This T cell receptor (beta chain) was profiled in a study of blood T cells in healthy people across ages (dated by TCRdb to about 2015). Turning to the overall study: In model experiments, template switching captured roughly one uniquely barcoded TCR beta cDNA molecule for every two T cells. Age-related changes in TCR beta repertoire diversity were measured in the study by deep sequencing normalized with unique cDNA molecular identifiers. Four age groups were formed from the donors: young (average roughly 16 years), middle-aged (approximately 42), aged (approximately 60) and long-lived (about 80). The study analyzed two additional independent replicas of 1 million unique cDNA reads from the same blood draw for two donors, one aged 18 to 30 and one aged 80 or older. Study-wide conclusions, independent of this receptor: The long-lived group showed more naive CD4+ T cells, fewer expanded clones and increased TCR diversity than the aged group, suggesting age selection. Because donor CMV infection status was unknown, age-related changes in expanded clonotypes were potentially confounded. As age increased, observed TCR beta diversity per million T cells dropped in a roughly linear way, and a significant reduction was already evident by age roughly 36. Observed TCR beta diversity correlated strongly with the percentage of naive T cells measured by flow cytometry. Estimates of total diversity based on one million sequenced T cells were regarded as lower bounds and as underestimates. Bulk unsorted PBMC profiling prevented conclusive comparison of naive and antigen-experienced compartments.

The V end gives up 5 bases and the J end 10 bases, leaving 14 bases in the junction not matched to a gene. From a lookup of the germline V gene (reference sequence), CDR1 and CDR2 are SEHNR and FQNEAQ. From cysteine to phenylalanine, the CDR3 is 17 amino acids long. Only the CDR3 part of the read is kept: 51 bases, read in frame from the first base. Systemically healthy Caucasian individuals from Russia, 39 in total and aged about 6 to 95 years, were included as donors. Around 10 milliliters of peripheral blood were drawn from each donor into EDTA-treated Vacutainer tubes. Ficoll-Paque density-gradient centrifugation was used to isolate PBMCs, with at least 7 million obtained per sample. Total RNA, at least 6 micrograms per sample, was extracted from PBMCs with Trizol reagent. For every donor, an aliquot of PBMCs went through flow cytometry to measure the percentages of naive CD45RAhigh/CD27high T cells.

Library preparation was by 5' RACE. The instrument given in TCRdb is Illumina HiSeq 2500. A second PCR of roughly 7 to 11 cycles was performed with a sample-barcoded 5' primer and a J-beta primer mix. A template-switch 5' adaptor carrying 12 random nucleotides introduced a unique molecular identifier onto each TCR beta cDNA molecule. At least 2.5 million CDR3-containing paired-end reads were obtained from each sample. The Mint cDNA synthesis kit, primed by a TRBC-specific oligonucleotide, was used to synthesize first-strand cDNA from all RNA. After uracil-DNA glycosylase treatment, a first 18-cycle PCR used universal primers M1SS and BC2_uni_R on all cDNA. The paper's data handling went like this. For normalization, 1 million high-quality reads were randomly selected from each sample, with every read carrying a distinct molecular identifier. Instead of being binned into consensus sequences, reads with shared molecular identifiers were discarded. MiTCR, with a Q25 quality threshold and the strictest error-elimination algorithm, was used for CDR3 identification, clonotype clustering and error correction. A nonparametric unseen species model with Euler transformation was used to estimate a lower bound on total TCR beta diversity. Using fastp trimming at Q25 and MiXCR clonotype assembly, TCRdb reanalyzed the public sequencing data and kept in-frame beta chains. Rows with a matching CDR3 protein are joined into one entry that keeps the most common DNA and genes. The V and J calls and clone size are TCRdb's, not the authors'. This sample lists 540,000 or so distinct CDR3 sequences; 20% to 30% were detected once. The leading ten clones occupy 8.5% to 9.5% of the sample.

This clonotype occurred a few times. The target of this receptor is not known. No clone much larger than this one lies a single base away; base qualities are absent. This sample also appeared in a second study, on T cells of mothers and their children. The second study's paper adds: The donors were nine systemically healthy Caucasian individuals, made up of three mothers and their six children. cDNA synthesis used all of the extracted RNA, with around 1.6 ug of RNA in each 15 ul reaction. Sample barcodes and 2-4 random nucleotides were added via the M1S primer in the second PCR. Each mother yielded over 9.5 million TCR beta CDR3 reads and each child a few million reads. Thymic selection shapes the output of TCR recombination in a similar way in related and unrelated pairs, and inherited differences have a minor effect. Normalized repertoire overlap was always slightly but never significantly higher in related than unrelated mother-child pairs. Persistent microchimeric T cell clones were not detected, at a sensitivity of approximately 100 clones per million clonotypes. To look for features that set related mother-child pairs apart from unrelated individuals, the researchers ran deep NGS to compare the TCR beta repertoires of mothers and children. The mean age was about 40 +/- 4 years for the mothers and about 12 +/- 4 years for the children. After adapters were ligated using NEBNext reagents, the libraries underwent 100+100 nt paired-end sequencing on an Illumina HiSeq 2000. To prevent cross-contamination, the mother and child libraries were prepared one month apart and sequenced in separate runs. For each donor, somewhere between roughly 500,000 and 2,300,000 distinct TCR beta clonotypes were identified. Naive TCR beta clonotypes were estimated from low-frequency clonotypes matched to each donor's FACS-determined naive share, without sorting.

The origin of this receptor is a boy aged 5-17 years in good health. Sequenced input: blood. The sequence links TRBV7-9 to TRBJ2-1; TRBD2 lines up with 13 middle nucleotides. The CDR3 protein is CASSPLAGGPRGQEQFF. The sequenced DNA is TGTGCCAGCAGCCCACTAGCGGGGGGGCCTCGCGGTCAGGAGCAGTTCTTC.